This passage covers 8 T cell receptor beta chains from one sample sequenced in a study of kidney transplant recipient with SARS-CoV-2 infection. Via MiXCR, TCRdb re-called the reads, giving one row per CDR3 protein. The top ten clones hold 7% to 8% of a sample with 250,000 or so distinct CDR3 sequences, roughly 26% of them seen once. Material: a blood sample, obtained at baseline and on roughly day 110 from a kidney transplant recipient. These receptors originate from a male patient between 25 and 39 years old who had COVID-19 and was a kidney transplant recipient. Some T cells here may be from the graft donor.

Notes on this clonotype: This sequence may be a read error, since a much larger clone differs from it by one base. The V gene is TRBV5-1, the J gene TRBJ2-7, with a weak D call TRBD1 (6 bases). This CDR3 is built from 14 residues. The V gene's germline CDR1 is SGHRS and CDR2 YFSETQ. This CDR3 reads CASSLGGGSYERYF. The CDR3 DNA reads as TGCGCCAGCAGCTTGGGTGGGGGCTCCTACGAGCGGTACTTC.

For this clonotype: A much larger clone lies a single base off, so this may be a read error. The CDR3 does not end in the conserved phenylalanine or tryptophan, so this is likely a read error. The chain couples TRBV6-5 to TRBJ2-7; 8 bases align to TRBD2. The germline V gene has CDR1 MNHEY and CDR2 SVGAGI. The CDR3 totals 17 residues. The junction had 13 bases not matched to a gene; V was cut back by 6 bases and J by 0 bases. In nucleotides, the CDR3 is TGTGCCAGCAGGGAAACCGGGGGGAGCGGGAGCTCCTACGAGCAGTACTCC. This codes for CASRETGGSGSSYEQYS.

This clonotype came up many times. The CDR3 loop is CASRNIDSYEQYF. The DNA of the CDR3 is TGTGCCAGCAGGAACATCGACTCCTACGAGCAGTACTTC. The chain recombines TRBV28 with TRBJ2-7; D uncertain. The CDR3 covers 13 residues. Trimming removed 6 bases from V and 0 bases from J, with 9 bases in between. CDR1 MDHEN and CDR2 SYDVKM come from the germline V gene.

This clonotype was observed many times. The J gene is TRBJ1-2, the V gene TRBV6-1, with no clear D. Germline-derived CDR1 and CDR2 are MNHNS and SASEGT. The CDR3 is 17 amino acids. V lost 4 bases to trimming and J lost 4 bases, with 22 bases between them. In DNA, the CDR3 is TGTGCCAGCAGTGGAGAGCTCTCTATGCGAAAGACCTATGGCTACACCTTC. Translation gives CASSGELSMRKTYGYTF.

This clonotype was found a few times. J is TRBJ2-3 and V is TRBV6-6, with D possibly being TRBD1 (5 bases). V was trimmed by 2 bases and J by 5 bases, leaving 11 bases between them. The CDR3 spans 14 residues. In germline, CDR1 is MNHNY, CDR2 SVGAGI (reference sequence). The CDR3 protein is CASSYTSTEDTQYF. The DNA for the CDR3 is TGTGCCAGCAGTTACACCTCGACAGAAGATACGCAGTATTTT.

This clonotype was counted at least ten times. The DNA for the CDR3 is TGCAGTGCTAGCGGCAGTGGAAACACCATATATTTT. It is translated as CSASGSGNTIYF. The chain couples TRBV20-1 to TRBJ1-3, with D unclear. V was trimmed by 3 bases and J by 3 bases, leaving 6 bases between them. Germline CDR1 reads DFQATT; CDR2 reads SNEGSKA (reference sequence). CDR3 length: 12 amino acids.

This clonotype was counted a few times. CDR3 sequence reads: CSAVSSGRSSYNEQFF. CDR3 DNA: TGCAGTGCTGTATCTAGCGGGAGGAGCTCCTACAATGAGCAGTTCTTC. This chain connects TRBV20-1 to TRBJ2-1; 11 bases align to TRBD2. This CDR3 comprises 16 residues. Germline CDR1 DFQATT, CDR2 SNEGSKA (reference sequence). V shed 5 bases and J 0 bases; nucleotides not matched to a gene: 6.

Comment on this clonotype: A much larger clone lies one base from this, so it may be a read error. The CDR3 region has the DNA TGTGCCAGCAGTTACCGTGGCTCATACACCGGGGAGCTGTTTTTT. It codes for CASSYRGSYTGELFF. This chain joins TRBV6-2 or TRBV6-3 and TRBJ2-2; D is unclear. V was pared by 2 bases and J by 3 bases, with 10 bases between. CDR1 and CDR2 from the germline V gene are MNHEY and SVGEGT. This CDR3 has 15 amino acids.